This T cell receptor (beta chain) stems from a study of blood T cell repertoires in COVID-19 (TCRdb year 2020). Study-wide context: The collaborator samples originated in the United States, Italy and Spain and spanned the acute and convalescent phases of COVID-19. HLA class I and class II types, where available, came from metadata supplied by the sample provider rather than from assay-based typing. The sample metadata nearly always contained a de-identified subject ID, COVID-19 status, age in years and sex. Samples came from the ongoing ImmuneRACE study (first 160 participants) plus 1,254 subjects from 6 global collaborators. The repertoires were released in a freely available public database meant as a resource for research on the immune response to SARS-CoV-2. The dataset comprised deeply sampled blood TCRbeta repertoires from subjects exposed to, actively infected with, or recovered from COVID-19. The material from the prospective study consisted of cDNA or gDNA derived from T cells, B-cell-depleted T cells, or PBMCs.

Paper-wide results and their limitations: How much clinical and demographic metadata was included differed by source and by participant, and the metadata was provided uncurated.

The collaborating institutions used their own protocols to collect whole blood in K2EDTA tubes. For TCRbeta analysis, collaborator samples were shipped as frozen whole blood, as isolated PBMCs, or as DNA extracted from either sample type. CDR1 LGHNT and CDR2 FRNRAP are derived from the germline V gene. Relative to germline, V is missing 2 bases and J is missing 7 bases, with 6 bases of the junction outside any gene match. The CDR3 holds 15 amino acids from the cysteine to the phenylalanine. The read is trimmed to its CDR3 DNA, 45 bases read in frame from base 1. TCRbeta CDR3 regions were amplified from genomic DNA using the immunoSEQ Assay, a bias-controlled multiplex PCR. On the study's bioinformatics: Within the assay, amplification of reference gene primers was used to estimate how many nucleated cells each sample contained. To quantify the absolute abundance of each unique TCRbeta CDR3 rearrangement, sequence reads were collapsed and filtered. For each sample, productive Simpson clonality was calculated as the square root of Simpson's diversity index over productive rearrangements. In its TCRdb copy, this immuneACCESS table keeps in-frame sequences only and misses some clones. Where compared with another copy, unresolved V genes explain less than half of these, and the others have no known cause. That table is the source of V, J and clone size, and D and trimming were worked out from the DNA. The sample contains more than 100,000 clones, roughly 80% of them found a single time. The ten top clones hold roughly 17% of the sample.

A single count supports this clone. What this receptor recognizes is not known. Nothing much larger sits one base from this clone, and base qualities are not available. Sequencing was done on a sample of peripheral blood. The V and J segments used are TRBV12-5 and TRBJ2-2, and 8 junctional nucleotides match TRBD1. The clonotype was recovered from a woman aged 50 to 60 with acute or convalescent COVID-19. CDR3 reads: CASGLLTGAGGELFF. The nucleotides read TGTGCTAGTGGTTTGCTGACAGGGGCGGGCGGGGAGCTGTTTTTT.